The entry below gives a single TCR beta chain sequence along with its context. It lacks a known antigen. No clone much larger than this one lies a single base away; base qualities are absent. The germline V gene specifies SNHLY as CDR1 and FYNNEI as CDR2. Cut back by 6 bases and 3 bases, the V and J ends lie 15 bases apart. Inclusive of the bounding cysteine and phenylalanine, the CDR3 is 14 residues long. Solely the CDR3 DNA is kept, with 42 bases framed from the first base. The record originates from a study of cytomegalovirus exposure and HLA in healthy donors (dated by TCRdb to 2017 to 2019). Regarding the study in general: A later analysis indicated that the roughly 130 validation repertoires were generated on the platform also employed for the 720 or so repertoires of the first cohort. The study was designed to test whether signatures of past pathogen exposure could be identified by cataloging public T cell receptors. Along with the roughly 610-subject first cohort, a separate validation cohort of more than 90 different subjects was used. The study combined high-throughput TCR immunosequencing, statistical association of individual TCRs with disease status, and machine learning to predict cytomegalovirus infection status. Beyond this particular receptor, the publication reports: The authors suggested that the approach could potentially be generalized to other disease states and immunological phenotypes. In vitro tests confirmed that a few of the cytomegalovirus-associated TCR beta chains recognize cytomegalovirus antigens. The study gave a list of more than 150 TCR beta chains associated with cytomegalovirus. A later analysis had no HLA typing for the validation cohort, so co-occurrence there was scored across all 110 or so repertoires. Subsequent analysis determined that TCRs grouped into clusters in the first cohort also showed a tendency toward co-occurrence across the approximately 110 validation repertoires, and about 93% of cluster scores exceeded 0. Most TCR sequences were observed very rarely across donors, whereas some public TCRs were present in many individuals. The classifier was reported to diagnose cytomegalovirus status with high specificity and sensitivity in both the original cohort and the validation cohort.

The donors belonged to the validation cohort of around 110 subjects, which was separate from the 666-subject first cohort. Library method: the immunoSEQ multiplex PCR assay. The authors' pipeline ran thus. A statistical classification framework was built to diagnose cytomegalovirus status from the catalog of TCR beta chain sequences. What TCRdb holds here is the immuneACCESS table cut down to in-frame rearrangements. Part of the clones is not present; checked against another copy, under half of the missing clones reflect an unresolved V gene, and the others are unexplained. V and J calls and clone size are those listed in that table; D and trimming were worked out from the DNA. The sample includes some 170,000 clones, with around 87% observed a single time. The ten largest account for roughly 1.5% of the sample.

The receptor comes from a woman aged 25 to 39 in good health and CMV-seronegative. The receptor chain draws on TRBV2 and TRBJ2-7; a tentative D match to TRBD2 spans 6 bases. The material sequenced was PBMCs. The DNA is TGTGCCAGCAGGGGAGATGCGGGGAGCTACGAGCAGTACTTC. Translated, it reads CASRGDAGSYEQYF.